The present TCR beta chain was sequenced within a study of blood T cell repertoires in COVID-19. Germline lookup yields CDR1 SGHRS and CDR2 YFSETQ. The V end was cut by 2 bases, the J end by 9 bases, with 19 bases between. The CDR3 contains 15 residues. As handled by the study authors: Amplified reference gene primers provided the basis for estimating nucleated cell counts. This table comes from immunoSEQ multiplex PCR, and its TCRdb copy is limited to in-frame clones, with some not included. That table is the source of V, J and clone size, and D and trimming were worked out from the DNA. The table has 75,000 to 90,000 clones, 85% to 90% seen once. This clone was picked up one time.

The clonotype originates from a man older than 75 with active or convalescent COVID-19. What was sequenced was peripheral blood. The chain carries TRBV5-1 and TRBJ2-3, with a weak D call TRBD1 (5 bases). The CDR3 protein is CASSFFDGFTGTQYF. The CDR3 DNA is TGCGCCAGCAGCTTTTTTGACGGATTCACAGGAACGCAGTATTTT.